This is a list of T cell receptor beta chains from one sample in a study of shared clonotypes between healthy human individuals. The assay was immunoSEQ multiplex PCR, and TCRdb's table has in-frame clones only and misses some. Of some 2 million clones in the sample, 95% were seen once. Sequences were obtained from naive CD4+ T cells sorted from blood. Every receptor here comes from a young man in good health. CDR3s include the opening cysteine and the closing phenylalanine or tryptophan. D genes are given only for firm matches. Clone size is not always given. Where it is, it says once, few, many or a class for expanded clones.

>-|13|TRBJ2-4|TRBV7-2|-
CASSFQDWTIQYF
TGTGCCAGCAGCTTTCAGGATTGGACCATTCAGTACTTC
>once|14|TRBJ1-2|TRBV7-2|-
CASSPGQASYGYTF
TGTGCCAGCAGCCCCGGACAAGCCTCCTATGGCTACACCTTC
>-|14|TRBJ1-1|TRBV7-8|-
CASSLHRSNTEAFF
TGTGCCAGCAGCTTACACAGATCGAACACTGAAGCTTTCTTT
>-|12|TRBJ1-1|TRBV7-3|-
CASSPDGSEAFF
TGTGCCAGCAGCCCCGATGGGTCTGAAGCTTTCTTT
>-|13|TRBJ2-2|TRBV5-1|-
CASSQGNTGELFF
TGCGCCAGCAGCCAGGGGAACACCGGGGAGCTGTTTTTT
>-|15|TRBJ1-3|TRBV6-6|-
CASSYQTREGNTIYF
TGTGCCAGCAGTTACCAAACACGGGAGGGAAACACCATATATTTT
>-|14|TRBJ2-7|TRBV10-2|-
CASQQGLHSHEQYF
TGCGCCAGCCAACAAGGCCTGCATTCTCACGAGCAGTACTTC
>-|13|TRBJ2-6|TRBV25-1|-
CASSVTGANVLTF
TGTGCCAGCAGTGTGACTGGGGCCAACGTCCTGACTTTC
>-|16|TRBJ1-2|TRBV5-4|-
CASSLSSGLGSYGYTF
TGTGCCAGCAGCTTGTCTTCGGGACTGGGCAGTTATGGCTACACCTTC
>-|14|TRBJ2-3|TRBV4-1|-
CASSQDSGTDTQYF
TGCGCCAGCAGCCAAGATTCTGGCACAGATACGCAGTATTTT
>-|13|TRBJ2-7|TRBV19|-
CASSNQGSYEQYF
TGTGCCAGTAGTAATCAGGGGAGCTACGAGCAGTACTTC
>-|12|TRBJ1-6|TRBV5-1|-
CASSSGNSPLHF
TGCGCCAGCAGCTCGGGGAATTCACCCCTCCACTTT
>-|15|TRBJ1-5|TRBV28|-
CASSFRGAGNQPQHF
TGTGCCAGCAGTTTTCGGGGCGCGGGCAATCAGCCCCAGCATTTT
>-|14|TRBJ2-3|TRBV5-1|-
CASSPGLKTDTQYF
TGCGCCAGCAGCCCAGGGCTCAAGACAGATACGCAGTATTTT
>once|13|TRBJ2-7|TRBV30|TRBD1
CAWSETGGGEQYF
TGTGCCTGGAGCGAAACAGGGGGCGGCGAGCAGTACTTC
>-|13|TRBJ2-7|TRBV2|TRBD2
CASRGLAGVEQYF
TGTGCCAGCAGGGGACTAGCGGGGGTCGAGCAGTACTTC
>-|14|TRBJ2-7|TRBV15|-
CATSEGGSSYEQYF
TGTGCCACCAGCGAGGGGGGGAGCTCCTACGAGCAGTACTTC
>-|15|TRBJ1-2|TRBV6-5|TRBD1
CASSRGQGSSHGYTF
TGTGCCAGCAGCCGAGGACAGGGGTCTTCTCATGGCTACACCTTC
>-|12|TRBJ1-6|TRBV7-2|-
CASSFPGTSLHF
TGTGCCAGCAGCTTCCCCGGGACCTCCCTCCACTTT
>-|13|TRBJ1-2|TRBV6-5|-
CASRGAVGYGYTF
TGTGCCAGCCGTGGTGCAGTCGGATATGGCTACACCTTC
>-|14|TRBJ2-3|TRBV7-9|-
CASSLSRGSDTQYF
TGTGCCAGCAGCCTTTCGAGGGGGTCAGATACGCAGTATTTT
>-|12|TRBJ2-7|TRBV7-2|-
CASSSDYYEQYF
TGTGCCAGCAGCTCAGACTATTACGAGCAGTACTTC
>-|15|TRBJ2-1|TRBV11-2|TRBD1
CASSLGSDRRNEQFF
TGTGCCAGCAGCTTAGGGTCGGACAGGCGGAATGAGCAGTTCTTC
>-|12|TRBJ2-5|TRBV19|TRBD1
CASRRGLETQYF
TGTGCCAGTAGAAGGGGGCTAGAGACCCAGTACTTC
>-|14|TRBJ1-1|TRBV5-1|-
CASSLEGTNTEAFF
TGCGCCAGCAGCTTGGAAGGGACAAACACTGAAGCTTTCTTT
>-|15|TRBJ2-5|TRBV28|TRBD1
CASSLVTGGGETQYF
TGTGCCAGCAGTTTAGTGACAGGGGGCGGGGAGACCCAGTACTTC
>-|15|TRBJ1-5|TRBV9|-
CASSVEGFDNQPQHF
TGTGCCAGCAGCGTAGAGGGTTTTGACAATCAGCCCCAGCATTTT
>-|13|TRBJ2-2|TRBV6-5|-
CASSHPGTGELFF
TGTGCCAGCAGTCACCCGGGGACCGGGGAGCTGTTTTTT
>-|16|TRBJ2-5|TRBV7-7|-
CASSLGTRGAQETQYF
TGTGCTAGCAGCTTAGGAACTCGGGGGGCCCAAGAGACCCAGTACTTC
>-|10|TRBJ2-7|TRBV6-5|-
CASTPTRDIF
TGTGCCAGCACCCCAACCCGGGACATCTTC
>-|16|TRBJ2-7|TRBV19|-
CASSTRQRQPLYEQYF
TGTGCCAGTAGTACCCGCCAGAGACAACCTCTCTACGAGCAGTACTTC
>-|16|TRBJ2-1|TRBV7-2|TRBD2
CASSLAGTSGSVEQFF
TGTGCCAGCAGCTTAGCCGGGACTAGCGGGAGTGTTGAGCAGTTCTTC
>few|17|TRBJ2-3|TRBV7-8|TRBD2
CASSSGLAVTSTDTQYF
TGTGCCAGCAGCTCGGGACTAGCGGTTACTAGCACAGATACGCAGTATTTT
>-|15|TRBJ2-7|TRBV27|TRBD1
CASTFGQGEIYEQYF
TGTGCCAGCACCTTCGGACAGGGAGAAATTTACGAGCAGTACTTC
>-|16|TRBJ2-7|TRBV5-1|-
CASSPDPYSPVYEQYF
TGCGCCAGCAGCCCAGACCCTTACTCCCCGGTTTACGAGCAGTACTTC
>once|15|TRBJ1-2|TRBV10-3|-
CAISGGGAIGYGYTF
TGTGCCATCAGTGGAGGGGGAGCGATAGGGTATGGCTACACCTTC
>-|15|TRBJ1-4|TRBV18|-
CASLPSRAYGEKLFF
TGTGCCAGCTTGCCCTCCAGGGCCTACGGAGAAAAACTGTTTTTT
>few|13|TRBJ2-5|TRBV5-1|TRBD1
CASSPGQQETQYF
TGCGCCAGCAGCCCGGGACAGCAAGAGACCCAGTACTTC
>-|14|TRBJ2-1|TRBV19|-
CASKGTVDLGEQFF
TGTGCCAGTAAGGGGACGGTGGATCTAGGTGAGCAGTTCTTC
>-|16|TRBJ2-1|TRBV7-2|TRBD2
CASSPSGGSWINEQFF
TGTGCCAGCAGCCCTAGCGGGGGATCCTGGATCAATGAGCAGTTCTTC
>-|16|TRBJ2-5|TRBV5-1|TRBD1
CASSLEGARGQETQYF
TGCGCCAGCAGCTTGGAGGGGGCCAGGGGGCAAGAGACCCAGTACTTC
>-|17|TRBJ2-2|TRBV7-2|TRBD2
CASSSGGLAGLSGELFF
TGTGCCAGCAGCTCGGGGGGCCTAGCGGGATTATCCGGGGAGCTGTTTTTT
>-|13|TRBJ2-7|TRBV4-1|-
CASSQDAIGEQYF
TGCGCCAGCAGCCAAGATGCGATCGGCGAGCAGTACTTC
>-|14|TRBJ1-1|TRBV7-2|-
CASSLEWSGTEAFF
TGTGCCAGCAGCTTAGAGTGGTCGGGCACTGAAGCTTTCTTT
>once|15|TRBJ2-7|TRBV5-4|-
CASSLFSGSPHEQYF
TGTGCCAGCAGCTTGTTTAGCGGATCCCCCCACGAGCAGTACTTC
>-|12|TRBJ2-2|TRBV19|-
CASIMGPIVLFF
TGTGCCAGTATCATGGGGCCGATTGTGCTGTTTTTT
>-|15|TRBJ2-7|TRBV28|TRBD1
CASSGQQGTRREQYF
TGTGCCAGCAGTGGCCAACAGGGGACCCGCCGCGAGCAGTACTTC
>-|20|TRBJ2-1|TRBV14|TRBD2
CASSQRMGLAGSSSYNEQFF
TGTGCCAGCAGCCAACGCATGGGACTAGCGGGGTCTAGCTCCTACAATGAGCAGTTCTTC
>-|15|TRBJ1-1|TRBV18|TRBD1
CASSRTGERGSEAFF
TGTGCCAGCTCCCGCACAGGGGAGCGGGGGTCTGAAGCTTTCTTT
>-|15|TRBJ1-6|TRBV7-2|-
CASSLRREGNSPLHF
TGTGCCAGCAGCTTACGCAGGGAAGGCAATTCACCCCTCCACTTT
>-|14|TRBJ1-4|TRBV28|-
CASSLTTTNEKLFF
TGTGCCAGCAGTCTCACTACAACTAATGAAAAACTGTTTTTT
>-|13|TRBJ1-2|TRBV18|TRBD1
CASLRTGGNGYTF
TGTGCCAGCCTAAGGACAGGGGGCAACGGCTACACCTTC
>-|12|TRBJ2-1|TRBV6-5|-
CASSELGNEQFF
TGTGCCAGCAGTGAACTCGGGAATGAGCAGTTCTTC
>once|14|TRBJ1-2|TRBV5-1|TRBD1
CASSGDRGGYGYTF
TGCGCCAGCAGCGGGGACAGGGGCGGCTATGGCTACACCTTC